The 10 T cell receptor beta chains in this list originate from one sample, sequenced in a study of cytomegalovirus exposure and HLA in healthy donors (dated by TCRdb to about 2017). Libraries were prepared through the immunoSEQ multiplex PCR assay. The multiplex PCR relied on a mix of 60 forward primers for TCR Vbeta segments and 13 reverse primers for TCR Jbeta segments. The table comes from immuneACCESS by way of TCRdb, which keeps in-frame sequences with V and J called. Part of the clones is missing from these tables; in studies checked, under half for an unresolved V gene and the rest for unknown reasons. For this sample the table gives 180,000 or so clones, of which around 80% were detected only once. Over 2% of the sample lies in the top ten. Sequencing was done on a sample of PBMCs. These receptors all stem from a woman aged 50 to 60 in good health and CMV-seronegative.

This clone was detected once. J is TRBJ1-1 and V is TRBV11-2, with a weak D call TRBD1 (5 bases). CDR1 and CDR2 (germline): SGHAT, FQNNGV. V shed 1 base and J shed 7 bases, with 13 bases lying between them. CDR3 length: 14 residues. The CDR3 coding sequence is TGTGCCAGCAGCTTAGTCAAAGGGGCAGGTGAAGCTTTCTTT. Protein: CASSLVKGAGEAFF. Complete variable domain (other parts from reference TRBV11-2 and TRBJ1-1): EAGVAQSPRYKIIEKRQSVAFWCNPISGHATLYWYQQILGQGPKLLIQFQNNGVVDDSQLPKDRFSAERLKGVDSTLKIQPAKLEDSAVYLCASSLVKGAGEAFFGQGTRLTVV.

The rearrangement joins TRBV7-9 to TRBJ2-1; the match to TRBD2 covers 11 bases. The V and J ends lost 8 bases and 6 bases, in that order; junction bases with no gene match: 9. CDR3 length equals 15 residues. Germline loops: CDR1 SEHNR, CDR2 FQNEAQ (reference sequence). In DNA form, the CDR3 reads TGTGCCAGCCCGAGGGGTAGCGGGAGGGGCAATGAGCAGTTCTTC. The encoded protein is CASPRGSGRGNEQFF. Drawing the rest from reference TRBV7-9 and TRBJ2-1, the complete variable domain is DTGVSQNPRHKITKRGQNVTFRCDPISEHNRLYWYRQTLGQGPEFLTYFQNEAQLEKSRLLSDRFSAERPKGSFSTLEIQRTEQGDSAMYLCASPRGSGRGNEQFFGPGTRLTVL.

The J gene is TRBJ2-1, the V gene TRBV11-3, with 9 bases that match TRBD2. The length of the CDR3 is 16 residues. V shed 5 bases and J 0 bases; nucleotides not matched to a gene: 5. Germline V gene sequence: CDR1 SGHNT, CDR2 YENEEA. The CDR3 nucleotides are TGTGCCAGCAGCCTGAGCGGGGGGTACTCCTACAATGAGCAGTTCTTC. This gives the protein CASSLSGGYSYNEQFF.

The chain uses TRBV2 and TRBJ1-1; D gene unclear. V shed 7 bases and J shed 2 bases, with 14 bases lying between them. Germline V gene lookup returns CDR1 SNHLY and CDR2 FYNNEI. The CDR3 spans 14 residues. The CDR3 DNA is TGTGCCAGCATATCGTTTCCAGTCAACACTGAAGCTTTCTTT. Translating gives CASISFPVNTEAFF.

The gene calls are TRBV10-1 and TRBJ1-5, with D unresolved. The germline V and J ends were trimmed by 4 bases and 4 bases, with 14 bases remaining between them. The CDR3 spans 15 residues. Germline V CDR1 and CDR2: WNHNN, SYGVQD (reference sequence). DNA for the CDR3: TGCGCCAGCAGTGGACCCCAGGTCTCGAATCAGCCCCAGCATTTT. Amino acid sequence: CASSGPQVSNQPQHF.

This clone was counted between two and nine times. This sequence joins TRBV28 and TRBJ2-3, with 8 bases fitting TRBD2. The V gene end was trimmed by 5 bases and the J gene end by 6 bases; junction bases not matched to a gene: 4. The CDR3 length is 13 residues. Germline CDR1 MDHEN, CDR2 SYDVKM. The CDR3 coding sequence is TGTGCCAGCAGTCCCGGGAGGGTGGATACGCAGTATTTT. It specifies CASSPGRVDTQYF.

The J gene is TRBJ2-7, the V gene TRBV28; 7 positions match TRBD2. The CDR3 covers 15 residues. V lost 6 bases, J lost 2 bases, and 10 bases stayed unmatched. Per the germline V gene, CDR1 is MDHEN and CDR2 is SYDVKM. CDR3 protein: CASSSPSGITYEQYF. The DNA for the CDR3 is TGTGCCAGCAGCTCCCCGAGCGGGATTACCTACGAGCAGTACTTC. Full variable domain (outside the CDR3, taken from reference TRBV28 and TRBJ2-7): DVKVTQSSRYLVKRTGEKVFLECVQDMDHENMFWYRQDPGLGLRLIYFSYDVKMKEKGDIPEGYSVSREKKERFSLILESASTNQTSMYLCASSSPSGITYEQYFGPGTRLTVT.

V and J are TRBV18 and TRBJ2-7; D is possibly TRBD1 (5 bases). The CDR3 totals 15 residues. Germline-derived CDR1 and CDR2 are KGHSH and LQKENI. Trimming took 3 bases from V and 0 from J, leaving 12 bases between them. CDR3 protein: CASSPDRPDSYEQYF. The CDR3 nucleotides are TGTGCCAGCTCACCCGACAGACCGGACTCCTACGAGCAGTACTTC.

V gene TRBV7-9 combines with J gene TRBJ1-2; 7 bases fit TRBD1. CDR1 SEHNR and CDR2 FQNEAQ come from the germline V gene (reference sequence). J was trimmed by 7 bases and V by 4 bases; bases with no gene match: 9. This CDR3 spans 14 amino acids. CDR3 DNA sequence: TGTGCCAGCAGCTCCGGACAGGCTGTGGTTGGCTACACCTTC. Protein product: CASSSGQAVVGYTF.

CDR3 region: CASSQRRLGGKSYNEQFF. As DNA, the CDR3 is TGTGCCAGCAGCCAGAGGAGATTAGGCGGGAAGTCCTACAATGAGCAGTTCTTC. The rearrangement joins TRBV14 to TRBJ2-1, with D possibly TRBD2 on 6 matching bases. Trimming shortened V by 3 bases and J by 1 base, and 19 bases separated the two germline ends. This CDR3 has 18 residues. The germline V gene encodes CDR1 SGHDN and CDR2 FVKESK. The full variable domain, its missing parts supplied by reference TRBV14 and TRBJ2-1, is EAGVTQFPSHSVIEKGQTVTLRCDPISGHDNLYWYRRVMGKEIKFLLHFVKESKQDESGMPNNRFLAERTGGTYSTLKVQPAELEDSGVYFCASSQRRLGGKSYNEQFFGPGTRLTVL.